This TCR beta chain was captured in a study of blood T cell repertoires in COVID-19. The overall study: The United States, Italy and Spain provided the acute and convalescent COVID-19 samples. PBMCs, B-cell-depleted T cells, or T cells were the source of the cDNA or gDNA that made up the material.

Original data processing: Estimated nucleated cell counts came from reference gene primer amplification. Produced via immunoSEQ multiplex PCR; TCRdb's table is partial and in-frame only. V and J calls and clone size are copied from that table; D and trimming were computed from the DNA. Here the sample spans 140,000 to 150,000 clones, approximately 82% being singletons. Deletions cut 4 bases from V and 8 bases from J, with 17 bases between. There are 14 residues in the CDR3. Germline V gene data show CDR1 as LGHDT and CDR2 as YNNKEL (reference sequence). The chain carries TRBV3-1 (or the pseudogene TRBV3-2) and TRBJ1-1; a possible D gene is TRBD1 (5 bases). Sequencing was done on a sample of peripheral blood. The source of this sequence is a human donor with acute or convalescent COVID-19. The donor label of this sample is uncertain. The DNA for the CDR3 is TGTGCCAGCAGCCGAGACAGCGCAACGGAGGAAGCTTTCTTT. Amino acid sequence: CASSRDSATEEAFF.